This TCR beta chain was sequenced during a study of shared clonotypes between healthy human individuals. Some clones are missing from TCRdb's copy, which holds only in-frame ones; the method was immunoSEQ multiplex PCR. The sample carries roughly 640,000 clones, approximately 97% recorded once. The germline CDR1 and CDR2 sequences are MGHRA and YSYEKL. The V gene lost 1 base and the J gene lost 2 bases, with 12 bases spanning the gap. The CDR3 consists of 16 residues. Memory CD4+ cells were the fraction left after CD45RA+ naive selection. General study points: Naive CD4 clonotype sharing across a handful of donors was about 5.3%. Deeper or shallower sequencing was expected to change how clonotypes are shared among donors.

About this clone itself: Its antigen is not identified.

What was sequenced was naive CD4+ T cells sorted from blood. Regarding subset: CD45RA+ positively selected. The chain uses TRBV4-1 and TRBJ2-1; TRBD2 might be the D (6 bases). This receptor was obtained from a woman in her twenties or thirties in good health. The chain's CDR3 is CASSQGAGRTYNEQFF. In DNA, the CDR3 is TGCGCCAGCAGCCAAGGAGCGGGCCGGACCTACAATGAGCAGTTCTTC.